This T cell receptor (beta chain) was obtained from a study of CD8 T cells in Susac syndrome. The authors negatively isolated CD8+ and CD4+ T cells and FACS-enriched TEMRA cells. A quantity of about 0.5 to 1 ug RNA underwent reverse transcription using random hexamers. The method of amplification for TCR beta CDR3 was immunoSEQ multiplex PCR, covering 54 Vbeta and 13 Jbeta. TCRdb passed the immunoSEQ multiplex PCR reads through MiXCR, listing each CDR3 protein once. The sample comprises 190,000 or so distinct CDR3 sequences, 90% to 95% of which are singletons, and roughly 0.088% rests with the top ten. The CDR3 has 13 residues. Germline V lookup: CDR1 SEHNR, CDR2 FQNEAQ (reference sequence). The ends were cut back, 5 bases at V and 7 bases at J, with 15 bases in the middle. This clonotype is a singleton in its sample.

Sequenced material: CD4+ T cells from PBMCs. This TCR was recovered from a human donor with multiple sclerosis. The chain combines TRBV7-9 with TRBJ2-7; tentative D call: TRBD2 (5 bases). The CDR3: CASSRAPTGEQYF. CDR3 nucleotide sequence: TGTGCCAGCAGCCGGGCCCCGACGGGGGAGCAGTACTTC.